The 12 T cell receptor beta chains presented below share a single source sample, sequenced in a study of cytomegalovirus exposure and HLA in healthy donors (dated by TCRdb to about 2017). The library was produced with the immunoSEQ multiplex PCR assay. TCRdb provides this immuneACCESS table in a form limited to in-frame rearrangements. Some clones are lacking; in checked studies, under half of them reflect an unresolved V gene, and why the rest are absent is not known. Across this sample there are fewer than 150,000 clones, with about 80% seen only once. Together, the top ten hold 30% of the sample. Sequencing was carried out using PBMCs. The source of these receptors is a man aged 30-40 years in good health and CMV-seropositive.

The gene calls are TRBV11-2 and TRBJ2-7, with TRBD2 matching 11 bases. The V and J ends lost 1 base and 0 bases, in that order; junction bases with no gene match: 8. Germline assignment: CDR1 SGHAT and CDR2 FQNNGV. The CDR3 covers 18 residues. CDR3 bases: TGTGCCAGCAGCTTAGCACTAGCGGGAGCCTCCCCCTCCTACGAGCAGTACTTC. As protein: CASSLALAGASPSYEQYF.

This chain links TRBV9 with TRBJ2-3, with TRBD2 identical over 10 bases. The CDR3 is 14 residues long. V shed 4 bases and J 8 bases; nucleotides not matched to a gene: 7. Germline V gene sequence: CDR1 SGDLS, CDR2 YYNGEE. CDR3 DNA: TGTGCCAGCAGCACCGCTAGCGGGGGTGGTACGCAGTATTTT. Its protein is CASSTASGGGTQYF. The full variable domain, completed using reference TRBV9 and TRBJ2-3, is DSGVTQTPKHLITATGQRVTLRCSPRSGDLSVYWYQQSLDQGLQFLIQYYNGEERAKGNILERFSAQQFPDLHSELNLSSLELGDSALYFCASSTASGGGTQYFGPGTRLTVL.

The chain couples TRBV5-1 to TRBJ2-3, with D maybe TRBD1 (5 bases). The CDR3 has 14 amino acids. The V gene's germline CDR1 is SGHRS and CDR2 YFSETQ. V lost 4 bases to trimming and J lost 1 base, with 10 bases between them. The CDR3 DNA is TGCGCCAGCAGCCCCGGACACGGCACAGATACGCAGTATTTT. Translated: CASSPGHGTDTQYF.

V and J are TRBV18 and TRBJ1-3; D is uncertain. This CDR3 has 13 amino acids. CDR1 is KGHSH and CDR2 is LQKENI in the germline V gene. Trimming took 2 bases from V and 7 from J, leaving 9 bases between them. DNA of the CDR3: TGTGCCAGCTCACCAGGGCTCGCGAACACCATATATTTT. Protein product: CASSPGLANTIYF. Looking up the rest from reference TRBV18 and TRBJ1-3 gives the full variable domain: NAGVMQNPRHLVRRRGQEARLRCSPMKGHSHVYWYRQLPEEGLKFMVYLQKENIIDESGMPKERFSAEFPKEGPSILRIQQVVRGDSAAYFCASSPGLANTIYFGEGSWLTVV.

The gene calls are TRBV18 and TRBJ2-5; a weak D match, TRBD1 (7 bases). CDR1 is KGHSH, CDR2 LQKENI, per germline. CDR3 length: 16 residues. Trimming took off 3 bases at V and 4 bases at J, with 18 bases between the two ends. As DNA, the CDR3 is TGTGCCAGCTCACCGAAGCAGGGGGTTAGCGGAGAGACCCAGTACTTC. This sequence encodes CASSPKQGVSGETQYF.

The CDR3 protein is CASSPGPGTGGTGELFF. The CDR3 bases are TGCGCCAGCAGCCCGGGCCCCGGGACAGGCGGCACCGGGGAGCTGTTTTTT. This chain connects TRBV5-1 to TRBJ2-2, with 8 bases matching TRBD1. This CDR3 comprises 17 residues. Per the germline V gene, CDR1 is SGHRS and CDR2 is YFSETQ. The J segment lost 4 bases and the V segment lost 4 bases, leaving 12 bases of the junction unmatched.

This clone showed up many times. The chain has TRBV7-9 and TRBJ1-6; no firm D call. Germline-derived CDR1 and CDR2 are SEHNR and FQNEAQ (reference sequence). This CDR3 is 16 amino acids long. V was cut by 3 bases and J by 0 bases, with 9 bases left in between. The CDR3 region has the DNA TGTGCCAGCAGCTTGGGCACCCGCTCCTATAATTCACCCCTCCACTTT. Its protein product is CASSLGTRSYNSPLHF. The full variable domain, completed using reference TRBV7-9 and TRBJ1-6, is DTGVSQNPRHKITKRGQNVTFRCDPISEHNRLYWYRQTLGQGPEFLTYFQNEAQLEKSRLLSDRFSAERPKGSFSTLEIQRTEQGDSAMYLCASSLGTRSYNSPLHFGNGTRLTVT.

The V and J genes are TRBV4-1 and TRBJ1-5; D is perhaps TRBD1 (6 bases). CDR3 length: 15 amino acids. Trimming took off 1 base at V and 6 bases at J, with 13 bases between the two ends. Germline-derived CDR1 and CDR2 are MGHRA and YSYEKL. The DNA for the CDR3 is TGCGCCAGCAGCCAAGGGGGGGGCTGGGCTCAGCCCCAGCATTTT. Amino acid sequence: CASSQGGGWAQPQHF.

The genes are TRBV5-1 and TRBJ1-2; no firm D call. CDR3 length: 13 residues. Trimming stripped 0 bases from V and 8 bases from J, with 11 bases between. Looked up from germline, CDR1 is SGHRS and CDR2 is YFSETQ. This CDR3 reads CASSLAEGLGYTF. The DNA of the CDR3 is TGCGCCAGCAGCTTGGCCGAGGGTTTGGGCTACACCTTC. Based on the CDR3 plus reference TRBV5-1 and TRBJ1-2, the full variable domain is KAGVTQTPRYLIKTRGQQVTLSCSPISGHRSVSWYQQTPGQGLQFLFEYFSETQRNKGNFPGRFSGRQFSNSRSEMNVSTLELGDSALYLCASSLAEGLGYTFGSGTRLTVV.

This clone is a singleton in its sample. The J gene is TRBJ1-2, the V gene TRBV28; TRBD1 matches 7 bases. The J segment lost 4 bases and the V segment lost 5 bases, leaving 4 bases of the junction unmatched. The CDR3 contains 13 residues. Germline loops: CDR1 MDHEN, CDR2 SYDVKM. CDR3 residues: CASSLRQGYGYTF. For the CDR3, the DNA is TGTGCCAGCAGTCTACGACAGGGCTATGGCTACACCTTC.

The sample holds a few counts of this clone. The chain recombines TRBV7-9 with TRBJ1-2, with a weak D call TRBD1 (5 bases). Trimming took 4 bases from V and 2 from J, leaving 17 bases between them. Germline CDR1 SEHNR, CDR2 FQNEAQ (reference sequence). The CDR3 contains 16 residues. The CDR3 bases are TGTGCCAGCAGCTCTGACAGAGTAGGATCCAACTATGGCTACACCTTC. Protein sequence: CASSSDRVGSNYGYTF.

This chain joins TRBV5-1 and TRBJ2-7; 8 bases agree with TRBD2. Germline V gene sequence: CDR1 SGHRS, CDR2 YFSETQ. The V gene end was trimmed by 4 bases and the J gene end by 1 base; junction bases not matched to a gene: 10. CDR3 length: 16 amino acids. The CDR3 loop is CASSPKPREASYEQYF. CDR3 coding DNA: TGCGCCAGCAGCCCGAAGCCGCGGGAGGCGTCCTACGAGCAGTACTTC. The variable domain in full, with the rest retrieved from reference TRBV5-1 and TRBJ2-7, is KAGVTQTPRYLIKTRGQQVTLSCSPISGHRSVSWYQQTPGQGLQFLFEYFSETQRNKGNFPGRFSGRQFSNSRSEMNVSTLELGDSALYLCASSPKPREASYEQYFGPGTRLTVT.